What follows are 5 T cell receptor beta chains derived from one specimen sequenced in a study of T cell repertoires in cytomegalovirus infection. TCRdb fed the reads into MiXCR, producing one record per CDR3 protein. The sample lists roughly 570,000 distinct CDR3 sequences; approximately 40% were seen once. For these receptors, no antigen is known. Sequencing used cultured PBMCs, obtained from culture after CMV antigen stimulation. These receptor sequences come from a human donor in good health (CMV status not recorded). Some clones in this sample may be carry-over from other donors' samples.

The rearrangement uses TRBV7-2 and TRBJ2-5, with TRBD2 matching over 8 bases. The CDR3 has 15 amino acids. Germline lookup yields CDR1 SGHTA and CDR2 FQGNSA. J gave up 9 bases and V 5 bases, and 14 bases lay outside the gene matches. The CDR3 coding sequence is TGTGCCAGCAGCCCTCAGCTGGGCGGGGGGTCACCCCAGTACTTC. Translating gives CASSPQLGGGSPQYF.

This chain links TRBV7-4 with TRBJ1-4, with D tentatively TRBD1 (6 bases). V lost 5 bases and J lost 2, with 9 bases in between. The CDR3 is 14 amino acids. CDR1 is SGHVT and CDR2 is SQSDAQ in the germline V gene. CDR3 amino acids: CASSPGQTNEKLFF. CDR3 bases: TGTGCCAGCAGCCCCGGACAGACTAATGAAAAACTGTTTTTT.

This clonotype was counted a few times. V gene TRBV7-9 combines with J gene TRBJ1-1, with D uncertain. V was shortened by 0 bases and J by 0 bases, with 20 bases between the two germline ends. CDR1 and CDR2 (germline): SEHNR, FQNEAQ (reference sequence). The CDR3 runs 19 residues. CDR3: CASSLAYRAPAPMNTEAFF. As DNA, the CDR3 is TGTGCCAGCAGCTTAGCGTACCGGGCCCCGGCACCCATGAACACTGAAGCTTTCTTT.

This chain uses TRBV28 with TRBJ1-1; D gene ambiguous. The CDR3 contains 16 residues. Germline loops: CDR1 MDHEN, CDR2 SYDVKM. Trimming cost V 5 bases and J 6 bases, with 22 bases left between them. The DNA for the CDR3 is TGTGCCAGCAGTACCCTCCCCGCCAGGCAGGCTTCTGAAGCTTTCTTT. As protein: CASSTLPARQASEAFF.

CDR3 sequence reads: CASTEDRGVNQPQHF. Written as DNA, the CDR3 is TGTGCCAGTACTGAGGACAGGGGTGTCAATCAGCCCCAGCATTTT. This sequence joins TRBV19 and TRBJ1-5; TRBD1 matches 9 bases. The junction had 7 bases not matched to a gene; V was cut back by 7 bases and J by 3 bases. This CDR3 contains 15 residues. Germline V CDR1 and CDR2: LNHDA, SQIVND (reference sequence).